This T cell receptor (beta chain) appears in the sequencing data of a study of blood T cell repertoires in COVID-19. Study-wide background: Spain, Italy and the United States supplied samples that represented acute and convalescent COVID-19. From T cells, B-cell-depleted T cells, or PBMCs came the material, which was cDNA or gDNA.

The CDR3 runs 13 residues. V shed 4 bases and J 6 bases; nucleotides not matched to a gene: 3. Germline V gene lookup returns CDR1 LGHNA and CDR2 YSLEER. Authors' data handling: Reference gene primer amplification in the assay estimated nucleated cell counts. Libraries were prepared by immunoSEQ multiplex PCR; TCRdb keeps only in-frame clonotypes and omits some of them. V and J calls and clone size come straight from that table; D and trimming were deduced from the DNA. The table shows a few hundred thousand clones, with 70% to 90% occurring only once. The TCR comes from a man aged 18 to 29 with active or convalescent COVID-19. Sample: peripheral blood. The chain has TRBV4-3 and TRBJ2-1, with 7 bases that match TRBD1. The CDR3 nucleotides are TGCGCCAGCAGCCTGGACAGGTTCAATGAGCAGTTCTTC. As protein: CASSLDRFNEQFF.